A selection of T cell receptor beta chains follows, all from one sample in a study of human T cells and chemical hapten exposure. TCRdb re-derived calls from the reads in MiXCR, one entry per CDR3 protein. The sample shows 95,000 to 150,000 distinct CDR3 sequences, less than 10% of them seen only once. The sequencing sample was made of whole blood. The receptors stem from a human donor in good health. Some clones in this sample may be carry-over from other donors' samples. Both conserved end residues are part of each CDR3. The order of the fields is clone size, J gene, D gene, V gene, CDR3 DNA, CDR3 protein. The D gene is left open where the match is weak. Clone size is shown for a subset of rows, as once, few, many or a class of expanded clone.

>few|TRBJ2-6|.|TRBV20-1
TGCAGTGCTTCGCCAAGCTCTGGGGCCAACGTCCTGACTTTC
CSASPSSGANVLTF
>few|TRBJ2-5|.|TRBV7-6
TGTGCCAGCAGCCCCCGGGACACCCAAGAGACCCAGTACTTC
CASSPRDTQETQYF
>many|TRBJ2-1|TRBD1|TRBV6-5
TGTGCCACCCGAACCGAAAAACATGGGACAGGGCGGCGGAATGAGCAGTTCTTC
CATRTEKHGTGRRNEQFF
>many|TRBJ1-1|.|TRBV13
TGTGCCAGCAGTCCAGGGAGGACTGAAGCTTTCTTT
CASSPGRTEAFF
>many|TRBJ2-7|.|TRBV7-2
TGTGCCAGCAGCTTGGGCCCTCAGTACGAGCAGTACTTC
CASSLGPQYEQYF
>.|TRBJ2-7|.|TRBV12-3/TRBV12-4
TGTGCCAGCAGTTCGAACTCCTACGAGCAGTACTTC
CASSSNSYEQYF
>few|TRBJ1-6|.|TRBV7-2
TGTGCCAGCAACGACAGATCATTTTCACCCCTCCACTTT
CASNDRSFSPLHF
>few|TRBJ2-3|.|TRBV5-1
TGCGCCAGCAGCGCCGCGGGTGATACGCAGTATTTT
CASSAAGDTQYF
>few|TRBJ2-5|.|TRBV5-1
TGCGCCAGCAGCTTGGAGAGGATACCCAGGCATCAAGAGACCCAGTACTTC
CASSLERIPRHQETQYF
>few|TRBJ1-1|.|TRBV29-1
TGCAGCGGCTTTCGGGACGGGGTGACTGAAGCTTTCTTT
CSGFRDGVTEAFF